The 26 T cell receptor beta chains below come from one sample, sequenced in a study of T cells in Graves' hyperthyroidism and ophthalmopathy (dated by TCRdb to 2018 to 2020). Preparation of the library involved multiplex PCR. The reads were generated on an Illumina HiSeq 2000. The TCR beta CDR3 regions were amplified from the RNA transcripts. The TCR CDR3 was subjected to a first round of RT-PCR using the HTBI primer set and the Qiagen OneStep RT-PCR kit. TCRdb trimmed public reads at Q25 via fastp, called clones via MiXCR and kept in-frame beta chains. A single entry per CDR3 protein holds the most common genes and DNA from its merged rows. Here the sample has 350,000 or so distinct CDR3 sequences; roughly 15% occur a single time. The ten largest clones add up to almost 35% of the sample. Sequencing was done on a sample of blood. These receptor sequences come from a woman in her twenties or thirties with Graves' hyperthyroidism that later progressed to Graves' ophthalmopathy.

This clonotype was detected ten times or more. This sequence joins TRBV7-9 and TRBJ2-1; 10 bases match TRBD1. Germline lookup yields CDR1 SEHNR and CDR2 FQNEAQ (reference sequence). The CDR3 consists of 16 residues. V shed 4 bases, J shed 5 bases, and the junction held 8 bases outside the gene matches. The CDR3 DNA sequence: TGTGCCAGCAGCTCGAGGACAGGGGGGTTTGACAATGAGCAGTTCTTC. As protein: CASSSRTGGFDNEQFF.

This clonotype has a count of ten or more. J is TRBJ2-7 and V is TRBV30; 9 bases fit TRBD1. The ends lost 0 bases at V and 12 bases at J; junction bases unmatched: 3. CDR3 size: 11 residues. Germline-derived CDR1 and CDR2 are GTSNPN and SVGIG (reference sequence). The CDR3 reads CAWSVGTGLYF. Written as DNA, the CDR3 is TGTGCCTGGAGTGTGGGGACAGGGCTGTACTTC. Combining the CDR3 with reference TRBV30 and TRBJ2-7 gives the whole variable domain SQTIHQWPATLVQPVGSPLSLECTVEGTSNPNLYWYRQAAGRGLQLLFYSVGIGQISSEVPQNLSASRPQDRQFILSSKKLLLSDSGFYLCAWSVGTGLYFGPGTRLTVT.

Concerning this clonotype: Relative to the germline gene, one junction end is altered; a read error may explain this. This chain uses TRBV20-1 with TRBJ2-2; no firm D call. CDR3 length equals 13 residues. Per germline, CDR1 DFQATT and CDR2 SNEGSKA (reference sequence). In DNA, the CDR3 is TGCAATGCTAGATTTCCGAACACCGGGGAGCTGTTTTTT. Protein sequence: CNARFPNTGELFF.

On this clonotype: Just one base apart from a much larger clone, this may be a read error. The chain is built from TRBV11-2 and TRBJ2-7, with TRBD1 matching 7 bases. The CDR3 runs 16 residues. Looked up from germline, CDR1 is SGHAT and CDR2 is FQNNGV. With 2 bases clipped from V and 3 bases from J, the junction kept 10 bases outside the gene matches. CDR3 amino acids: CASSLFLGTEGYEQYF. The CDR3 coding sequence is TGTGCCAGCAGCTTATTCTTGGGGACAGAGGGCTACGAGCAGTACTTC. The whole variable domain, filled in from reference TRBV11-2 and TRBJ2-7, reads EAGVAQSPRYKIIEKRQSVAFWCNPISGHATLYWYQQILGQGPKLLIQFQNNGVVDDSQLPKDRFSAERLKGVDSTLKIQPAKLEDSAVYLCASSLFLGTEGYEQYFGPGTRLTVT.

The rearrangement links TRBV19 to TRBJ1-1; 10 bases match TRBD1. With 5 bases clipped from V and 2 bases from J, the junction kept 5 bases outside the gene matches. The germline V gene has CDR1 LNHDA and CDR2 SQIVND (reference sequence). The CDR3 consists of 15 residues. The CDR3 region is CASSPGTGENTEAFF. The CDR3 DNA is TGTGCCAGTAGTCCCGGGACAGGGGAAAACACTGAAGCTTTCTTT.

In its sample, this clonotype was seen many times. V is TRBV6-1 and J is TRBJ1-2; 7 bases agree with TRBD1. The CDR3 loop spans 12 amino acids. V shed 8 bases and J 7 bases; nucleotides not matched to a gene: 7. Germline lookup yields CDR1 MNHNS and CDR2 SASEGT. CDR3 sequence reads: CASYRGLGGYTF. The DNA of the CDR3 is TGTGCCAGCTATAGGGGGCTAGGTGGCTACACCTTC.

The rearrangement uses TRBV30 and TRBJ1-1, with no clear D. Germline assignment: CDR1 GTSNPN and CDR2 SVGIG (reference sequence). This CDR3 comprises 11 residues. The V and J ends lost 7 bases and 0 bases respectively, with 6 bases between them. CDR3 sequence reads: CAYGVNTEAFF. DNA of the CDR3: TGTGCCTACGGGGTGAACACTGAAGCTTTCTTT.

This clonotype was counted at least ten times. An end of the junction differs from the germline gene, which may be a read error. The J gene is TRBJ2-7, the V gene TRBV4-2; perhaps TRBD1 as D (6 bases). The V gene's germline CDR1 is LGHNA and CDR2 YNFKEQ. CDR3 length: 13 amino acids. CDR3 bases: TGTGCCAGCAGCCAGTCACAGGGCTACGAGCAGTACTTT. Residues: CASSQSQGYEQYF.

This clonotype came up many times. The V gene is TRBV28, the J gene TRBJ2-7; TRBD2 matches at 10 bases. The germline gives CDR1 MDHEN, CDR2 SYDVKM. The CDR3 length is 24 residues. Trimming removed 2 bases from V and 10 bases from J; junction bases left unmatched: 38. The CDR3 DNA is TGTGCCAGCAGTTTAAGCCCTATTACCACCACAGGGATAGCGGGAGGTCCCATTCTACGAGGTCAGTACTTC. Amino acid sequence: CASSLSPITTTGIAGGPILRGQYF.

A word on this clonotype: The germline gene is not matched at one end of the junction; a read error may be the cause. CDR3 protein: CAGSFGTGNHYEQYF. CDR3 sequence (DNA): TGCGCCGGCAGCTTCGGGACAGGGAATCACTACGAGCAGTACTTC. V usage is TRBV5-1 and J usage is TRBJ2-7; 9 bases map to TRBD1. Germline CDR1 and CDR2: SGHRS and YFSETQ. This CDR3 has 15 residues.

The chain couples TRBV19 to TRBJ2-3; D is undetermined. The CDR3 length is 14 residues. Germline lookup yields CDR1 LNHDA and CDR2 SQIVND (reference sequence). The germline V and J ends were trimmed by 3 bases and 2 bases, with 9 bases remaining between them. The CDR3 DNA reads as TGTGCCAGTAGTATCGGAAAGAACACAGATACGCAGTATTTT. The encoded protein is CASSIGKNTDTQYF.

The rearrangement uses TRBV5-6 and TRBJ2-7, with 7 positions matching TRBD1. The CDR3 contains 15 residues. The germline V gene has CDR1 SGHDT and CDR2 YYEEEE. The ends lost 0 bases at V and 7 bases at J; junction bases unmatched: 10. In nucleotides, the CDR3 is TGTGCCAGCAGCTTGGTACAGGGGTCTCGGCGAGAGCAGTACTTC. Its translation is CASSLVQGSRREQYF.

This clonotype was seen ten or more times. The chain links TRBV7-2 to TRBJ2-7; D unresolved. Germline lookup yields CDR1 SGHTA and CDR2 FQGNSA. This CDR3 contains 12 residues. Deletions cut 4 bases from V and 0 bases from J, with 4 bases between. The CDR3 DNA is TGTGCCAGCAGCTACGCCTCCTACGAGCAGTACTTC. It codes for CASSYASYEQYF.

Many counts were recorded for this clonotype. The chain links TRBV3-1 to TRBJ2-3, with 9 bases that match TRBD1. Germline loops: CDR1 LGHDT, CDR2 YNNKEL (reference sequence). This CDR3 has 18 residues. After removal of 1 base from V and 1 base from J, the junction contained 9 bases not matched to a gene. CDR3 sequence (DNA): TGTGCCAGCAGCCAAGGAATTAGGCGGACAGGGGGCACAGATACGCAGTATTTT. Amino acids: CASSQGIRRTGGTDTQYF.

This clonotype was observed at least ten times. The rearrangement joins TRBV28 to TRBJ2-4; D is uncertain. V was shortened by 3 bases and J by 0 bases, with 6 bases between the two germline ends. CDR1 is MDHEN, CDR2 SYDVKM, per germline. The CDR3 is made up of 14 amino acids. DNA for the CDR3: TGTGCCAGCAGTTTGCTGTTAGCCAAAAACATTCAGTACTTC. It specifies CASSLLLAKNIQYF.

Remarks on this clonotype: This may stem from a read error, because a much larger clone lies one nucleotide away. This chain links TRBV6-1 with TRBJ2-7; D might be TRBD1 (5 bases). Germline V gene lookup returns CDR1 MNHNS and CDR2 SASEGT. This CDR3 is built from 12 residues. The V and J ends lost 3 bases and 9 bases respectively, with 12 bases between them. The CDR3 DNA reads as TGTGCCAGCAGTGATCACAGGACCGGGCAGTACTTC. Protein: CASSDHRTGQYF.

This clonotype occurred many times. The V call is TRBV28, the J call TRBJ1-2; no firm D call. In germline, CDR1 is MDHEN, CDR2 SYDVKM. The V end lost 1 base, the J end lost 2 bases, and 23 bases lay between the germline ends. The CDR3 consists of 19 residues. The CDR3 loop is CASSLLFPRRRTRNYGYTF. In nucleotides, the CDR3 is TGTGCCAGCAGTTTATTGTTCCCCCGTCGACGGACTCGGAACTATGGCTACACCTTC.

This clonotype was counted many times. The chain uses TRBV20-1 and TRBJ1-1; TRBD1 is a possible D gene (6 bases). The V and J ends lost 4 bases and 0 bases respectively, with 9 bases between them. The CDR3 contains 13 residues. CDR1 and CDR2 (germline): DFQATT, SNEGSKA (reference sequence). CDR3 protein: CSAKGDLNTEAFF. CDR3 sequence (DNA): TGCAGTGCTAAGGGGGACTTGAACACTGAAGCTTTCTTT.

This clonotype was seen ten or more times. This chain connects TRBV3-1 to TRBJ2-5, with 7 bases that match TRBD1. This CDR3 spans 13 amino acids. J lost 12 bases, V lost 4 bases, and 11 bases had no gene match. The germline V gene has CDR1 LGHDT and CDR2 YNNKEL (reference sequence). The CDR3, as DNA: TGTGCCAGCAGCCCATTGCAACAGGGGCCGAAGTACTTC. Amino acids: CASSPLQQGPKYF.

The chain joins TRBV3-1 to TRBJ1-2; D possibly corresponds to TRBD1 (5 bases). The germline gives CDR1 LGHDT, CDR2 YNNKEL (reference sequence). V was cut by 6 bases and J by 5 bases, with 13 bases left in between. This CDR3 comprises 13 residues. The CDR3: CASREGRDYGYTF. In DNA, the CDR3 is TGTGCCAGCAGGGAGGGACGGGATTATGGCTACACCTTC.

This clonotype was counted ten times or more. V usage is TRBV6-1 and J usage is TRBJ2-6; perhaps TRBD2 as D (5 bases). V was clipped by 4 bases and J by 0 bases, with 13 bases between them. The length of the CDR3 is 17 residues. The V gene's germline CDR1 is MNHNS and CDR2 SASEGT. This chain's CDR3 is CASSGVDGISGANVLTF. In DNA, the CDR3 is TGTGCCAGCAGTGGAGTGGACGGGATCTCTGGGGCCAACGTCCTGACTTTC.

This clonotype was counted many times. The chain combines TRBV10-3 with TRBJ1-1; D might be TRBD1 (5 bases). This CDR3 region has 14 residues. V lost 0 bases to trimming and J lost 1 base, with 6 bases between them. CDR1 is ENHRY and CDR2 is SYGVKD in the germline V gene. The CDR3 sequence is CAISESRGNTEAFF. CDR3 DNA: TGTGCCATCAGTGAGTCTAGGGGGAACACTGAAGCTTTCTTT.

This chain connects TRBV28 to TRBJ1-1, with D perhaps matching TRBD1 (5 bases). Germline values: CDR1 MDHEN, CDR2 SYDVKM. The CDR3 consists of 13 residues. V shed 7 bases and J shed 5 bases, with 14 bases lying between them. CDR3 coding DNA: TGTGCCAGCACCTCAGGGTTTGTAACTGAAGCTTTCTTT. The encoded protein is CASTSGFVTEAFF. Combining the CDR3 with reference TRBV28 and TRBJ1-1 gives the whole variable domain DVKVTQSSRYLVKRTGEKVFLECVQDMDHENMFWYRQDPGLGLRLIYFSYDVKMKEKGDIPEGYSVSREKKERFSLILESASTNQTSMYLCASTSGFVTEAFFGQGTRLTVV.

On this clonotype: A much bigger clone sits one base away, suggesting this may be a read error. The chain links TRBV7-8 to TRBJ2-7; D perhaps matches TRBD2 (5 bases). Trimming stripped 1 base from V and 7 bases from J, with 14 bases between. This CDR3 spans 14 amino acids. CDR1 is SGHVS and CDR2 is FQNEAQ in the germline V gene. The DNA of the CDR3 is TGTGCCAGCAGCTTAGTACTAGACTTGGGGGAGCAGTACTTC. Translating gives CASSLVLDLGEQYF.

This clonotype has only a few counts. The V call is TRBV7-9, the J call TRBJ2-3; 13 nucleotides align to TRBD2. CDR3 length: 18 residues. Trimming took 3 bases from V and 4 from J; bases not matched to a gene: 10. Germline V CDR1 and CDR2: SEHNR, FQNEAQ (reference sequence). DNA of the CDR3: TGTGCCAGCAGCTTGTTTTTCGGGACTAGCGGGAATGCAGATACGCAGTATTTT. This codes for CASSLFFGTSGNADTQYF.

Ten or more counts support this clonotype. The chain employs TRBV10-3 and TRBJ1-5; the D gene is possibly TRBD1 (6 bases). The V gene lost 4 bases and the J gene lost 5 bases, with 9 bases spanning the gap. The CDR3 runs 13 residues. Germline CDR1 and CDR2: ENHRY and SYGVKD. In nucleotides, the CDR3 is TGTGCCATCAGTGCACAGGGTCATCAGCCCCAGCATTTT. Translating gives CAISAQGHQPQHF.